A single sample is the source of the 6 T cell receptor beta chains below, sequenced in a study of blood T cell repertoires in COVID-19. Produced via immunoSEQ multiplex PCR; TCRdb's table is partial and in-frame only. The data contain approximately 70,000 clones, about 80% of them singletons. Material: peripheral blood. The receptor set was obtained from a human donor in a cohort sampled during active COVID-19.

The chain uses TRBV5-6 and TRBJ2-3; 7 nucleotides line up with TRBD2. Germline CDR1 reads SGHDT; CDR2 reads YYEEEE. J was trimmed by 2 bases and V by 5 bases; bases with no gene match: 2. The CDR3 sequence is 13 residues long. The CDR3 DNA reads TGTGCCAGCAGTCGGGACTACACAGATACGCAGTATTTT. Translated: CASSRDYTDTQYF. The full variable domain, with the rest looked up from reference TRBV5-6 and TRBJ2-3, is DAGVTQSPTHLIKTRGQQVTLRCSPKSGHDTVSWYQQALGQGPQFIFQYYEEEERQRGNFPDRFSGHQFPNYSSELNVNALLLGDSALYLCASSRDYTDTQYFGPGTRLTVL.

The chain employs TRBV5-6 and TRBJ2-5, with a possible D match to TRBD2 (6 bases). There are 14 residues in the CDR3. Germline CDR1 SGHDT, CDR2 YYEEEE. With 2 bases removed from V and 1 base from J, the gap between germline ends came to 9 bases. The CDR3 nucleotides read TGTGCCAGCAGCTTAGCGGGCTTCCAAGAGACCCAGTACTTC. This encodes CASSLAGFQETQYF.

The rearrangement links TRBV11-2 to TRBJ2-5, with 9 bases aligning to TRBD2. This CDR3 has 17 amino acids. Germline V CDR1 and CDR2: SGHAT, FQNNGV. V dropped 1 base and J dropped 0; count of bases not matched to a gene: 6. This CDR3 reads CASSLGASSGNQETQYF. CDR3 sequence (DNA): TGTGCCAGCAGCTTAGGGGCGTCTAGCGGGAACCAAGAGACCCAGTACTTC.

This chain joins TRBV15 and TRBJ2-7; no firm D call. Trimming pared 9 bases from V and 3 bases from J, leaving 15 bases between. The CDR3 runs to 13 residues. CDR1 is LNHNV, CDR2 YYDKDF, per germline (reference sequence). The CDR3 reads CATQPDSGYEQYF. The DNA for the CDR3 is TGTGCCACGCAACCTGATTCGGGCTACGAGCAGTACTTC. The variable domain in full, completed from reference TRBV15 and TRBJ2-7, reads DAMVIQNPRYQVTQFGKPVTLSCSQTLNHNVMYWYQQKSSQAPKLLFHYYDKDFNNEADTPDNFQSRRPNTSFCFLDIRSPGLGDTAMYLCATQPDSGYEQYFGPGTRLTVT.

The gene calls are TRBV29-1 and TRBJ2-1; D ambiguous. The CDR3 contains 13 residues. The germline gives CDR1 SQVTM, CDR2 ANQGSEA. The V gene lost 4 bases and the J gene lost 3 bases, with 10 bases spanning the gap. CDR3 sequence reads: CSVASNLYNEQFF. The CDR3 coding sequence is TGCAGCGTTGCGAGCAACCTCTACAATGAGCAGTTCTTC.

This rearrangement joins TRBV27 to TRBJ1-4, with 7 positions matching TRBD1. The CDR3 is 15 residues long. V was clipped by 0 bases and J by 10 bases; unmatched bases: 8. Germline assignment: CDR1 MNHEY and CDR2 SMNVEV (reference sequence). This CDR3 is CASSLSTTGERKLFF. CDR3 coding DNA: TGTGCCAGCAGTTTATCAACCACAGGGGAAAGAAAACTGTTTTTT.